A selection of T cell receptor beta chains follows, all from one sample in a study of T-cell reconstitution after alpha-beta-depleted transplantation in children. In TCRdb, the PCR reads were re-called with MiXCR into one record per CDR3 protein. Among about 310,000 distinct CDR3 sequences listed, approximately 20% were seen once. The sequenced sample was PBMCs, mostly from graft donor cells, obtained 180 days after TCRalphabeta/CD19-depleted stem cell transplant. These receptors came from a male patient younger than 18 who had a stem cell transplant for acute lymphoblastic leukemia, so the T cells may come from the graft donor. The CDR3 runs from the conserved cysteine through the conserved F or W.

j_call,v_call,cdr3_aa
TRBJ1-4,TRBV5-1,CASSGGTSWRANEKLFF
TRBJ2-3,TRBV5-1,CASSFTGSGTDTQYF
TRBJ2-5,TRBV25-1,CASSEYRGVTQETQYF
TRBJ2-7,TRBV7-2,CASSSDPYEQYF
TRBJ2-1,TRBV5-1,CASSLEGSGYNEQFF
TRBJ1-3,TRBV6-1,CASSKDRNSGNTIYF
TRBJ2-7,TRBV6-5,CASSYGFGPWDEQYF
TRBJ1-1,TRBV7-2,CASSFTNRNTEAFF
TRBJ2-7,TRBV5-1,CASRVDWEYEQYF
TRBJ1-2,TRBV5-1,CASSHSGTDGYTF
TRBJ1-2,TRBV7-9,CASSLTAAGGYGYTF
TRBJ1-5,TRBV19,CASSIPPRDQPQHF
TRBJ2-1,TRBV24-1,CATSDLYNEQFF
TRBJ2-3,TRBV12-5,CASGPGLAGFSTDTQYF
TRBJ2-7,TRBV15,CATSRVQGTYEQYF
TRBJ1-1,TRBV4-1,CASSHRQGEMNTEAFF
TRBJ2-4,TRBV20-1,CSAPDRRTDKNIQYF
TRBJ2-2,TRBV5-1,CASSVVPGGPGELFF
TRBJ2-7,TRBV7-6,CASSSDGYEKYF
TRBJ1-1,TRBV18,CASSPPPQSQRRTEAFF
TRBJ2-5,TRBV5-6,CASSQLAAQETQYF
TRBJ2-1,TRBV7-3,CASSRFQGVVYNEQFF
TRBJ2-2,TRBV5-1,CASSRIPTFANTGELFF
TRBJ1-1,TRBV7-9,CASSLTNPAAEAFF
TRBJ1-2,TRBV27,CASSLFPPGGNGYTF
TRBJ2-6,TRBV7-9,CASSLGFSSGANVLTF
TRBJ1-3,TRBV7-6,CASSNRGTGNTIYF
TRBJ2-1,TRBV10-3,CAIKGGVAGGEQFF
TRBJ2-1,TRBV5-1,CASSLEERAINEQFF
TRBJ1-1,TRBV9,CASSGGGGGGEDEAFF
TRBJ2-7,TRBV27,CASKGQGWATYEQYF
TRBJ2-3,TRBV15,CATSRDVGATDTQYF
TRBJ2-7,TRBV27,CASSPLVPGSEDYEQYF
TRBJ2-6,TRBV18,CASSLAVGANVLTF
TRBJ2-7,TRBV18,CASSPQRALAGGPNEQYF
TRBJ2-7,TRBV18,CASSPQGTPYEQYF
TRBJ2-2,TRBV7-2,CASSLVTGAGELFF
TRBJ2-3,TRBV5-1,CASSSGLAGGITDTQYF
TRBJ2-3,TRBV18,CASSPMTSSSTDTQYF
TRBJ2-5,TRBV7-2,CASSRRWGHLQETQYF
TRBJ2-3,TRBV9,CASSATSGGRDTQYF
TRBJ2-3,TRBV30,CAWSVLGDTQYF
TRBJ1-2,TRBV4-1,CASSPQPGTGGNYGYTF
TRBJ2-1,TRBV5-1,CASSLVRLAGGDNEQFF
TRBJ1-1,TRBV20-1,CSVLDRRTEAFF
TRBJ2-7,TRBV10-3,CAISEGILAGGHPSYEQYF
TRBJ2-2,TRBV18,CASSPRVGGPGELFF
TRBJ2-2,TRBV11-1,CASSLVGVAGELFF
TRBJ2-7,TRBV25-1,CASSGQGAITKQYF
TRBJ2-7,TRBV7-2,CASSLRTGAPYEQYF